The clone carrying this T cell receptor (beta chain) was counted once. Antigen specificity is unknown. The data were obtained in a study of CD8+ T cells in alopecia areata. Extracted RNA was reverse transcribed, and the resulting cDNA served as sequencing template. Clones were read by immunoSEQ multiplex PCR, and TCRdb kept only the in-frame ones, dropping some. The data contain about 190,000 clones, about three fifths of them singletons. General observations from the study: Higher clonality was seen in lesional scalp than in normal scalp, especially in alopecia totalis/universalis.

Treatment reported: oral pan-JAK inhibitor, 5-10 mg twice daily. Starting from PBMCs, sorting isolated CD4+ and CD8+ T cells. This CDR3 has 14 residues. The ends were cut back, 4 bases at V and 3 bases at J, with 12 bases in the middle. The V gene's germline CDR1 is MDHEN and CDR2 SYDVKM. Here the sequenced sample was CD4+ T cells sorted from blood, taken at week 4, from a patient treated with tofacitinib. The receptor's source is a human donor with alopecia areata. The chain recombines TRBV28 with TRBJ1-2; weak D call: TRBD1 (6 bases). CDR3 amino acids: CASSSTGRYYGYTF. The CDR3 DNA is TGTGCCAGCAGTTCTACAGGGCGTTACTATGGCTACACCTTC.